This T cell receptor beta chain is from a study of Graves' ophthalmopathy and Graves' hyperthyroidism. Amplified material comprised TCR beta CDR3 regions derived from RNA transcripts. A first-round RT-PCR used HTBI primers, followed by a second-round multiplex PCR. One entry per CDR3 protein results from TCRdb running MiXCR on the multiplex PCR reads. The sample holds some 250,000 distinct CDR3 sequences; 45% are singletons and the top ten take over 40%. After removal of 1 base from V and 6 bases from J, the junction contained 6 bases not matched to a gene. The CDR3 runs to 13 residues. The germline CDR1 and CDR2 sequences are SQVTM and ANQGSEA. Points on this clonotype: Its target is not known.

Findings of the study overall: Blood also harbored most expanded thyroid clonotypes above 0.001 frequency.

This TCR derives from an adult man with Graves' ophthalmopathy. The rearrangement uses TRBV29-1 and TRBJ2-7, with 7 bases fitting TRBD2. Material: peripheral blood. CDR3 residues: CSVEAPGEGEQYF. The CDR3 DNA is TGCAGCGTTGAAGCTCCTGGGGAGGGCGAGCAGTACTTC.